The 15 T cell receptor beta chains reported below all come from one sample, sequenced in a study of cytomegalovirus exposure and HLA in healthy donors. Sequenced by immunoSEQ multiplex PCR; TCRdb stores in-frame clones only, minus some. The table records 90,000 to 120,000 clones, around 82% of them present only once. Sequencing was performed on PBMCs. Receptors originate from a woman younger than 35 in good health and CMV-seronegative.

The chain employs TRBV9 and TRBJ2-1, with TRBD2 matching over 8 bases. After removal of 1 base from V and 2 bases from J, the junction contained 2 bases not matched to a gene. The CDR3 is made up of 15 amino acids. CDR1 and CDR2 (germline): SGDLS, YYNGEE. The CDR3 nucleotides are TGTGCCAGCAGCGTACGGGGGGGCACCTACAATGAGCAGTTCTTC. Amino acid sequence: CASSVRGGTYNEQFF.

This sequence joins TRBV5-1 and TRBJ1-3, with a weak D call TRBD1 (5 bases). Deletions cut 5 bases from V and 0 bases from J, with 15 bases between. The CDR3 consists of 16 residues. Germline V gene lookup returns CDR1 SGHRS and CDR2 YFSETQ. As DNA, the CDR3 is TGCGCCAGCAGTTTTGGCTCGGGGGTCTCTGGAAACACCATATATTTT. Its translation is CASSFGSGVSGNTIYF. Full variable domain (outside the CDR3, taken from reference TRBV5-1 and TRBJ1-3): KAGVTQTPRYLIKTRGQQVTLSCSPISGHRSVSWYQQTPGQGLQFLFEYFSETQRNKGNFPGRFSGRQFSNSRSEMNVSTLELGDSALYLCASSFGSGVSGNTIYFGEGSWLTVV.

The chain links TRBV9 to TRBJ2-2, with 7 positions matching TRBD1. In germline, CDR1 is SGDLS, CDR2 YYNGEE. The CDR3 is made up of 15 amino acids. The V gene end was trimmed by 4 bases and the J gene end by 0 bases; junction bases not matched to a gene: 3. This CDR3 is CASSPGTANTGELFF. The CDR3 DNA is TGTGCCAGCAGCCCCGGGACAGCGAACACCGGGGAGCTGTTTTTT.

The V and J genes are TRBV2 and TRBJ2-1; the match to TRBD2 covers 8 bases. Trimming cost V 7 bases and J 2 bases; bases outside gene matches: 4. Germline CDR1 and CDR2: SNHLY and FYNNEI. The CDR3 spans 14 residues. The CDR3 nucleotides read TGTGCCAGCACCGGGAGGGGCGCCTACAATGAGCAGTTCTTC. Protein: CASTGRGAYNEQFF.

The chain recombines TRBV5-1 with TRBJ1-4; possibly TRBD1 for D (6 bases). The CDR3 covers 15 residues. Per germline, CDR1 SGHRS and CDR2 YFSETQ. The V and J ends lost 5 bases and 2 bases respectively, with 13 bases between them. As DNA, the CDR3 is TGCGCCAGCAGTCTGGGGGCAGTCACTAATGAAAAACTGTTTTTT. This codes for CASSLGAVTNEKLFF.

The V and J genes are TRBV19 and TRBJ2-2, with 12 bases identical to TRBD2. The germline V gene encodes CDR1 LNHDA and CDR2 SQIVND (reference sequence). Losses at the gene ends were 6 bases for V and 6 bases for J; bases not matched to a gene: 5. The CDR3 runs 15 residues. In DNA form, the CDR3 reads TGTGCCAGTAGCTTTCTAGCGGGGGGGCCCGGGGAGCTGTTTTTT. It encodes CASSFLAGGPGELFF.

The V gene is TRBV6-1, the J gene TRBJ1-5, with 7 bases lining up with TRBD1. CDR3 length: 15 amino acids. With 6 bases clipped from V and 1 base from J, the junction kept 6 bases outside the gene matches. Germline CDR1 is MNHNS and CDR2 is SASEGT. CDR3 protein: CASSDRDGSNQPQHF. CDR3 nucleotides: TGTGCCAGCAGCGACAGGGACGGAAGCAATCAGCCCCAGCATTTT.

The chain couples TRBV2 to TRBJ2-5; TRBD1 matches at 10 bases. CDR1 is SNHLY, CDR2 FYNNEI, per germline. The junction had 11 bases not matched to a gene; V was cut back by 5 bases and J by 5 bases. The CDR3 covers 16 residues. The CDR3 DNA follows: TGTGCCAGCAGTAAAATACAGCTGACAGGGGGCGAGACCCAGTACTTC. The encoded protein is CASSKIQLTGGETQYF.

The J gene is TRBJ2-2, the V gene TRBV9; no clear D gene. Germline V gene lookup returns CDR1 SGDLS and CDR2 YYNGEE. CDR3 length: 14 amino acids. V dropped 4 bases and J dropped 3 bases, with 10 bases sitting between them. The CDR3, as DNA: TGTGCCAGCAGCCTTGACACCTACACCGGGGAGCTGTTTTTT. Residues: CASSLDTYTGELFF. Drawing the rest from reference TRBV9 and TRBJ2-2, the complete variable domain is DSGVTQTPKHLITATGQRVTLRCSPRSGDLSVYWYQQSLDQGLQFLIQYYNGEERAKGNILERFSAQQFPDLHSELNLSSLELGDSALYFCASSLDTYTGELFFGEGSRLTVL.

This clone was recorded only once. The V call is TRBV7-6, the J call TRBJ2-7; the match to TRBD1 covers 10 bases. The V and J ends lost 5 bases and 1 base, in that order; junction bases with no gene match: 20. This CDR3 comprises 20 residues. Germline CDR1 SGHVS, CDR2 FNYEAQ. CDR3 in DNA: TGTGCCAGCAGCACTAATAATGTAACGGGACAGGGGCTAGAATCCTACGAGCAGTACTTC. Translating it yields CASSTNNVTGQGLESYEQYF.

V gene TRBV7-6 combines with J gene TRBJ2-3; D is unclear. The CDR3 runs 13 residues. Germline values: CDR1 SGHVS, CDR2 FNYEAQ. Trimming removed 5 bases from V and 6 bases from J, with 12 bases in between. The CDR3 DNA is TGTGCCAGCAGCACATTCAGTGGTGATACGCAGTATTTT. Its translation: CASSTFSGDTQYF.

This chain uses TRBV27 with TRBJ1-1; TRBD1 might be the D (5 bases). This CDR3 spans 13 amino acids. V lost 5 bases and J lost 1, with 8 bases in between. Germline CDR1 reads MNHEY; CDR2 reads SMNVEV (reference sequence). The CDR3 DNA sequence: TGTGCCAGCAGTGGGGCCTGGAACACTGAAGCTTTCTTT. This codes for CASSGAWNTEAFF.

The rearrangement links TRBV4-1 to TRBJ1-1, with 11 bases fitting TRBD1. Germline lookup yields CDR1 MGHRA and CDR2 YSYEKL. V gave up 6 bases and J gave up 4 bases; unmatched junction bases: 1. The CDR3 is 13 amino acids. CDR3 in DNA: TGCGCCAGCAGGGACAGGGGGCGCACTGAAGCTTTCTTT. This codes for CASRDRGRTEAFF.

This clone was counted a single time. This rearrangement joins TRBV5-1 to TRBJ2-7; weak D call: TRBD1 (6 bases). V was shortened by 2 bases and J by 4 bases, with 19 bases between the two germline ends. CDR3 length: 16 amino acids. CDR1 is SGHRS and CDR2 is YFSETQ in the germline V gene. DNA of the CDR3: TGCGCCAGCAGCTTCTCGTTTGGGCAGGGGATATACGAGCAGTACTTC. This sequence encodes CASSFSFGQGIYEQYF.

This CDR3 reads CASSFLLEQYF. CDR3 coding DNA: TGTGCCAGCAGTTTCCTCCTCGAGCAGTACTTC. The rearrangement joins TRBV7-9 to TRBJ2-7; D uncertain. Trimming stripped 6 bases from V and 6 bases from J, with 9 bases between. CDR3 size: 11 residues. Germline V gene lookup returns CDR1 SEHNR and CDR2 FQNEAQ (reference sequence).